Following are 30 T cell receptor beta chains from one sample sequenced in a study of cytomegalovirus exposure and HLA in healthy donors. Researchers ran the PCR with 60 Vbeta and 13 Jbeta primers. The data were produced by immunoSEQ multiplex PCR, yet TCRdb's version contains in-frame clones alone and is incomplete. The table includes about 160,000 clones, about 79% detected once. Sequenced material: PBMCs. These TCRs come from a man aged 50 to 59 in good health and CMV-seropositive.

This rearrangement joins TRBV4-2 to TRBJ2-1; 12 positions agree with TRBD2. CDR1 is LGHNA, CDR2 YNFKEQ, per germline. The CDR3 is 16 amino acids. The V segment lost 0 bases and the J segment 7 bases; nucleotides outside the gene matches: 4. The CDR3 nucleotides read TGTGCCAGCAGCCAAGACGGACTAGCGGGGTTTAATGAGCAGTTCTTC. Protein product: CASSQDGLAGFNEQFF.

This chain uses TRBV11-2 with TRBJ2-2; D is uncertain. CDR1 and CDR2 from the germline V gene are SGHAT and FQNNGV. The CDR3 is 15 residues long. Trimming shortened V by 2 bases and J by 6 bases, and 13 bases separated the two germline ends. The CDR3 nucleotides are TGTGCCAGCAGCTTACCCCCTTCGAGCCCCGGGGAGCTGTTTTTT. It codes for CASSLPPSSPGELFF.

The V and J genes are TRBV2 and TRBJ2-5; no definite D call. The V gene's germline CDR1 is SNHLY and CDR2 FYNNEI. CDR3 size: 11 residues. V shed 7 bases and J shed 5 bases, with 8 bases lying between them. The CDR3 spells CASIPIETQYF. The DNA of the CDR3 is TGTGCCAGCATTCCCATCGAGACCCAGTACTTC.

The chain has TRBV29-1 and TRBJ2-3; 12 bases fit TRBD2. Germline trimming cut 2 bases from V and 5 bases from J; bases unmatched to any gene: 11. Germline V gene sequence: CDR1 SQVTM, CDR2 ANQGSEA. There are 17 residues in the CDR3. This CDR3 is CSVENPRLAGVLDTQYF. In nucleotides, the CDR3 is TGCAGCGTTGAAAACCCCAGACTAGCGGGAGTTTTAGATACGCAGTATTTT.

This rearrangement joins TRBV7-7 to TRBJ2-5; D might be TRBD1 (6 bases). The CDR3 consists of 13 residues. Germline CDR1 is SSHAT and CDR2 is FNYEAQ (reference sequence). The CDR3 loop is CASARGSQETQYF. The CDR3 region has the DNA TGTGCTAGCGCTAGGGGGTCCCAAGAGACCCAGTACTTC.

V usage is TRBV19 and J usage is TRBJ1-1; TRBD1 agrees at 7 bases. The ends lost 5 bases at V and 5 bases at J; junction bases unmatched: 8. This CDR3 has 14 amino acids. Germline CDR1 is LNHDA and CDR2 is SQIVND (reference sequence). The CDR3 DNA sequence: TGTGCCAGTAGTGTTAAGACAGGGCGGACTGAAGCTTTCTTT. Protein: CASSVKTGRTEAFF.

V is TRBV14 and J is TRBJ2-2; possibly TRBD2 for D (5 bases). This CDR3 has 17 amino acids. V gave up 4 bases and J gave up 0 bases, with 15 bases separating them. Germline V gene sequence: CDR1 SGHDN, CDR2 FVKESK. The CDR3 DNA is TGTGCCAGCAGCCGAGGGTCACGGGTATCGAACACCGGGGAGCTGTTTTTT. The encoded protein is CASSRGSRVSNTGELFF. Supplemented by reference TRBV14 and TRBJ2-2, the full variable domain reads EAGVTQFPSHSVIEKGQTVTLRCDPISGHDNLYWYRRVMGKEIKFLLHFVKESKQDESGMPNNRFLAERTGGTYSTLKVQPAELEDSGVYFCASSRGSRVSNTGELFFGEGSRLTVL.

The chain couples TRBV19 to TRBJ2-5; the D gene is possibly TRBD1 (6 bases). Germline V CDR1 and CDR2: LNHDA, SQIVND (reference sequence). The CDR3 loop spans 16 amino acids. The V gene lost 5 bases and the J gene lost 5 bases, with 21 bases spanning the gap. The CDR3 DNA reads TGTGCCAGTAGTCCCCCCGGGACACAAGGCGGGGAGACCCAGTACTTC. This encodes CASSPPGTQGGETQYF. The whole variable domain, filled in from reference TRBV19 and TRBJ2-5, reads DGGITQSPKYLFRKEGQNVTLSCEQNLNHDAMYWYRQDPGQGLRLIYYSQIVNDFQKGDIAEGYSVSREKKESFPLTVTSAQKNPTAFYLCASSPPGTQGGETQYFGPGTRLLVL.

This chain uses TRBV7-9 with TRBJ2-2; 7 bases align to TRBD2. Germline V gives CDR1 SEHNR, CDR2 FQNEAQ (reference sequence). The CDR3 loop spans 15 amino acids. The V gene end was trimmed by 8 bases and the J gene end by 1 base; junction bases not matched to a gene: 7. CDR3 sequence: CASLLGGVNTGELFF. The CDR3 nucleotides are TGTGCCAGCCTTCTGGGAGGGGTGAACACCGGGGAGCTGTTTTTT.

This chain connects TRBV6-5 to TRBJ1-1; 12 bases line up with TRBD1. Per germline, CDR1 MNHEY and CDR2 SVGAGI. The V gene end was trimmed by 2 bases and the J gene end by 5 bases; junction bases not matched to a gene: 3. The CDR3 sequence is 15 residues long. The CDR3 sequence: CASSYGTGGSTEAFF. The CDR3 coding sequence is TGTGCCAGCAGTTACGGGACAGGGGGCTCAACTGAAGCTTTCTTT.

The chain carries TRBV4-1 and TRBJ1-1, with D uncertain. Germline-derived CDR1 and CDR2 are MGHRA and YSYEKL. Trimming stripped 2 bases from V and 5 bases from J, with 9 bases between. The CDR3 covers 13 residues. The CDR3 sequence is CASSQLGGTEAFF. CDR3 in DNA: TGCGCCAGCAGCCAACTAGGAGGGACTGAAGCTTTCTTT.

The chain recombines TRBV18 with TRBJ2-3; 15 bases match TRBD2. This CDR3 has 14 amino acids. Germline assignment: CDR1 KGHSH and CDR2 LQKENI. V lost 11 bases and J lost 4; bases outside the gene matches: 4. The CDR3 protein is CAGTSGRSPDTQYF. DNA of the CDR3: TGTGCCGGGACTAGCGGGAGGTCCCCAGATACGCAGTATTTT.

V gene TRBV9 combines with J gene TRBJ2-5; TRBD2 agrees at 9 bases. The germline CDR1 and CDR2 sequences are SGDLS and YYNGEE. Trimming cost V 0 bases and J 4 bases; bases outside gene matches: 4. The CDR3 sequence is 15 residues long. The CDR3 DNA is TGTGCCAGCAGCGTAGTGGCGGGAGGGAGAGAGACCCAGTACTTC. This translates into CASSVVAGGRETQYF.

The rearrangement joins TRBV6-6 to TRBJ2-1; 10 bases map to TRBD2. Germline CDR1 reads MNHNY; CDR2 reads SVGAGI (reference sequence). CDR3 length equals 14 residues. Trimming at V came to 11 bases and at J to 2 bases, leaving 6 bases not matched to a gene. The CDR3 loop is CAGGLAGAYNEQFF. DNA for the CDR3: TGTGCCGGAGGGCTAGCGGGGGCCTACAATGAGCAGTTCTTC.

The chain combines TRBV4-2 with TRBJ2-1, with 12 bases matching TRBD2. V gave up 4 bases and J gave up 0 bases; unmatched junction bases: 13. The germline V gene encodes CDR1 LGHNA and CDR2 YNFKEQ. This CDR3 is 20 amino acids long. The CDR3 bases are TGTGCCAGCAGCCTTAATCCGGGGACTAGCGGGCCCGGCTCCTACAATGAGCAGTTCTTC. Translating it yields CASSLNPGTSGPGSYNEQFF.

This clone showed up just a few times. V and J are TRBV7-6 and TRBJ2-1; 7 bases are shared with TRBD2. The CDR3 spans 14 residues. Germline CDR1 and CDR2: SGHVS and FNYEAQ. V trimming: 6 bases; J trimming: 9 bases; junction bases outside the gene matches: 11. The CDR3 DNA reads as TGTGCCAGCAGTTCTAGCGGCCCGAGGGGTGAGCAGTTCTTC. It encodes CASSSSGPRGEQFF.

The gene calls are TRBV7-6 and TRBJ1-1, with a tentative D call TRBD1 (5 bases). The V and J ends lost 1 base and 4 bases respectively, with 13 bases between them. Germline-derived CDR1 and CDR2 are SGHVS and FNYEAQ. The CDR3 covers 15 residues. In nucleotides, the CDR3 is TGTGCCAGCAGCTTAGGACAGCCCAGAAGCACTGAAGCTTTCTTT. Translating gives CASSLGQPRSTEAFF.

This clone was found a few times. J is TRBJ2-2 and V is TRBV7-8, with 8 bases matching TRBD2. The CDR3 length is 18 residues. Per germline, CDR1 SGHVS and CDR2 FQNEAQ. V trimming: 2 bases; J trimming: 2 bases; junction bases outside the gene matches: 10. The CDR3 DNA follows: TGTGCCAGCAGCTTACGGGAGGGAGGTCTAAGTAACACCGGGGAGCTGTTTTTT. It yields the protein CASSLREGGLSNTGELFF.

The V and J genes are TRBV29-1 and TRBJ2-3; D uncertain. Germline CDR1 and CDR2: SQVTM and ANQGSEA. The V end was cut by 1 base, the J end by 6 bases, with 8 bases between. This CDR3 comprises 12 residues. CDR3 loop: CSVEGVSDTQYF. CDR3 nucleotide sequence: TGCAGCGTTGAAGGCGTCTCCGATACGCAGTATTTT.

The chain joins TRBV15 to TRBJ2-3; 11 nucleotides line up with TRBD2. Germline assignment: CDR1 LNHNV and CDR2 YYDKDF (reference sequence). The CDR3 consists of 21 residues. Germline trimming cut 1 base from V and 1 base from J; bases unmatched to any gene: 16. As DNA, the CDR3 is TGTGCCACCAGCAGAGGTCCCCTGCTAGCGGGGGGCCCAACCCGCACAGATACGCAGTATTTT. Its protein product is CATSRGPLLAGGPTRTDTQYF.

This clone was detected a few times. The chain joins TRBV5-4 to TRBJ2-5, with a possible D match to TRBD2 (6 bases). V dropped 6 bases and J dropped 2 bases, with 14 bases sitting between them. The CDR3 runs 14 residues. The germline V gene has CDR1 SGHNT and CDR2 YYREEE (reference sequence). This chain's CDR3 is CASTAGTLQETQYF. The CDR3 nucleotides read TGTGCCAGCACCGCAGGGACTCTTCAAGAGACCCAGTACTTC.

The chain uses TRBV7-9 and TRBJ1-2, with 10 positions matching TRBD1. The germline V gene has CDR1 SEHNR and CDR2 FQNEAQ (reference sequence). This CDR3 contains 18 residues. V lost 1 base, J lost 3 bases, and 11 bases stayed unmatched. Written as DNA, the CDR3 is TGTGCCAGCAGCTTAGGAGTCGGGACAGGGGCTGTAGACTATGGCTACACCTTC. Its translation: CASSLGVGTGAVDYGYTF. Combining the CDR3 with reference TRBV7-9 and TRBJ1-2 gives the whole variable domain DTGVSQNPRHKITKRGQNVTFRCDPISEHNRLYWYRQTLGQGPEFLTYFQNEAQLEKSRLLSDRFSAERPKGSFSTLEIQRTEQGDSAMYLCASSLGVGTGAVDYGYTFGSGTRLTVV.

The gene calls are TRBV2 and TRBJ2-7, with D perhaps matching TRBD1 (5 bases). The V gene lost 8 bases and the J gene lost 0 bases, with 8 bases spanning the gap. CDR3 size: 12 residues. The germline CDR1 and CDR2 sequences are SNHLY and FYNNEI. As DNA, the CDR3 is TGTGCCAGCCTTACAGGCTCCTACGAGCAGTACTTC. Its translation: CASLTGSYEQYF. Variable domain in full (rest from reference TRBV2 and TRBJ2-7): EPEVTQTPSHQVTQMGQEVILRCVPISNHLYFYWYRQILGQKVEFLVSFYNNEISEKSEIFDDQFSVERPDGSNFTLKIRSTKLEDSAMYFCASLTGSYEQYFGPGTRLTVT.

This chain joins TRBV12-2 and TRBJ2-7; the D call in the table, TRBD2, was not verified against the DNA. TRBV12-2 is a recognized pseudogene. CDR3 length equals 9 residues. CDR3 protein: CASPWEQYV. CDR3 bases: TGTGCAAGTCCCTGGGAGCAGTACGTC.

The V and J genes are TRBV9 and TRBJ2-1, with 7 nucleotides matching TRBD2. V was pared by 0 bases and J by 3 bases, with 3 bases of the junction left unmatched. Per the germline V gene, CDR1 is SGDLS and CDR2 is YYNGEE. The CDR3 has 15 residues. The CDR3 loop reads CASSVEAGYYNEQFF. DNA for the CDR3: TGTGCCAGCAGCGTAGAAGCGGGGTACTACAATGAGCAGTTCTTC.

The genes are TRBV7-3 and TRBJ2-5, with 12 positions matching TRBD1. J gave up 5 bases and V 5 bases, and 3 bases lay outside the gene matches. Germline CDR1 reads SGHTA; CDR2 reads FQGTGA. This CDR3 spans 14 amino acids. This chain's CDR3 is CASSVGQGAETQYF. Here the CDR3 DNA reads TGTGCCAGCAGCGTGGGACAGGGGGCTGAGACCCAGTACTTC.

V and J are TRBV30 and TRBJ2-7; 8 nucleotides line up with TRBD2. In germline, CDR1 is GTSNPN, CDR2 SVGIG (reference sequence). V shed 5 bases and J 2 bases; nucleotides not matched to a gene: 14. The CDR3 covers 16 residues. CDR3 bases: TGTGCCTGGGGTGGAGGGACGGCGGGAGGAACCTACGAGCAGTACGTC. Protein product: CAWGGGTAGGTYEQYV.

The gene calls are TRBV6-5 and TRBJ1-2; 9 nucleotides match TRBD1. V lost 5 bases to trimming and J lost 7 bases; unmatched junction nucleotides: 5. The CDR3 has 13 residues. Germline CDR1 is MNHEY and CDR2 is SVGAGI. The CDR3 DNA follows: TGTGCCAGCAGTAGACAGGGGGACGGTGGCTACACCTTC. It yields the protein CASSRQGDGGYTF.

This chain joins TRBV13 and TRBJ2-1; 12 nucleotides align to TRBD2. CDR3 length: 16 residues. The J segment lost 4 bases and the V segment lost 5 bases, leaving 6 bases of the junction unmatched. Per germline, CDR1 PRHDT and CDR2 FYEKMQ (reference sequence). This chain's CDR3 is CASSRTSGIKYNEQFF. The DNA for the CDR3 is TGTGCCAGCAGCCGGACTAGCGGGATTAAGTACAATGAGCAGTTCTTC.

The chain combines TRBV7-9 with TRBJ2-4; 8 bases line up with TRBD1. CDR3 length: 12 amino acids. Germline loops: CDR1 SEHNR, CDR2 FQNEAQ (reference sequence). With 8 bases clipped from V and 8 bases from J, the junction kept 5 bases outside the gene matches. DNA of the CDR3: TGTGCCAGCTCACAGGGGGTGCACATTCAGTACTTC. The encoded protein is CASSQGVHIQYF.